This TCR beta chain originates from a study of brain T cells in children with intractable seizures. A single count supports this clone. Some clones are missing from TCRdb's copy, which holds only in-frame ones; the method was immunoSEQ multiplex PCR. There are tens of thousands of clones in the sample; roughly 94% occur only once, and about 6% lies in the top ten. The CDR3 totals 16 residues. The germline gives CDR1 SGHVS, CDR2 FNYEAQ. V lost 0 bases to trimming and J lost 6 bases; unmatched junction nucleotides: 7. The receptor comes from a boy younger than 18 with focal cortical dysplasia and intractable seizures. Sequences were derived from peripheral blood, sampled at surgery. The chain combines TRBV7-6 with TRBJ2-2; 7 nucleotides agree with TRBD1. The CDR3, as DNA: TGTGCCAGCAGCTTAGCCCCAGTGACAGGGTCCGGGGAGCTGTTTTTT. Translated: CASSLAPVTGSGELFF.